This T cell receptor (beta chain) was observed in a study of blood T cells in healthy people across ages. The CDR3 is made up of 19 amino acids. CDR1 and CDR2 from the germline V gene are DFQATT and SNEGSKA (reference sequence). Concerning this clonotype itself: Its cognate antigen is unknown. Mismatch with germline at one junction end may stem from a read error.

Notes on the study in general: As age increased, TCR beta diversity per million T cells fell in a roughly linear fashion. It was the long-lived donors that had more naive CD4+ cells and higher diversity than aged donors.

Total RNA amounts of at least 5.5 micrograms were extracted per sample. Sample-barcoded 5' priming and a J-beta primer mix drove a second PCR of roughly 6 to 12 cycles. TCRdb ran MiXCR on the 5' RACE reads and lists one entry per CDR3 protein. The sample yields 750,000 to 950,000 distinct CDR3 sequences, under 35% seen once. These same records also appear under a second study, on T cells of mothers and their children. That report notes: Six children and their three healthy Caucasian mothers were the donors.

The clonotype was recovered from a woman between 40 and 50 years old in good health. The sample consisted of blood. This rearrangement joins TRBV20-1 to TRBJ2-5, with a weak D call TRBD2 (6 bases). CDR3 amino acids: CSAGDARLAGTPLQETQYF. CDR3 sequence (DNA): TGCAGTGCTGGAGATGCCCGGCTGGCAGGGACTCCTCTCCAAGAGACCCAGTACTTC.